This T cell receptor beta chain was recorded in a study of a mutant IDH1 vaccine in newly diagnosed glioma. Study details: Initiation of the vaccine course occurred 4-6 weeks after radiotherapy alone, or alongside temozolomide cycles.

This clone has only a few counts. What it recognizes is unknown. Looked up from germline, CDR1 is SEHNR and CDR2 is FQNEAQ (reference sequence). Trimming removed 2 bases from V and 8 bases from J, with 12 bases in between. The CDR3 loop spans 14 amino acids. Time point defined: week 5, during vaccination. Vaccine doses each comprised 300 ug of mutant IDH1 20-mer peptide, with topical imiquimod. TCRdb's table, derived via immunoSEQ multiplex PCR, lists solely in-frame clones and lacks some. The sample yields around 36,000 clones, 90% to 95% seen once. The sequences come from PBMCs, collected from a glioma patient whose treatment included an IDH1 peptide vaccine. The TCR sequence derives from a man in his fifties or sixties with glioma. The chain links TRBV7-9 to TRBJ1-4, with D unresolved. The CDR3 loop reads CASSLNSGEEKLFF. CDR3 coding DNA: TGTGCCAGCAGCTTAAACTCTGGGGAAGAAAAACTGTTTTTT.